The clone carrying this T cell receptor (beta chain) was observed a handful of times. Its antigen is still unknown. Other DNA sequences in the same sample also yield this CDR3. The record originates from a study of beta chain features in type 1 diabetes. Study information: Sorted cells from all samples, numbering 100 million to 120 million, were examined.

The study reverse transcribed the entire isolated RNA, so it sequenced expressed TCRB transcripts. Assay: immunoSEQ multiplex PCR; the TCRdb copy retains only in-frame clones and omits some. Of almost 350,000 clones in the sample, roughly 8% were seen once. It was one heparinised blood draw, averaging around 100 mL, that each donor gave. This CDR3 is 12 amino acids long. Germline V gene sequence: CDR1 SGHTA, CDR2 FQGNSA. Trimming removed 5 bases from V and 6 bases from J, with 9 bases in between. Study observations and caveats: TCRB repertoires of naive, central memory and Treg cells appeared more similar among patients than among healthy donors.

The sequence was obtained from a woman younger than 35 in good health. This rearrangement joins TRBV7-2 to TRBJ2-3; D is uncertain. Sequenced: central memory CD4+ T cells from blood. This chain's CDR3 is CASSQNADTQYF. The CDR3 DNA follows: TGTGCCAGCAGCCAAAACGCGGATACGCAGTATTTT.